This T cell receptor (beta chain) was profiled in a study of T-cell memory formation after mild COVID-19. Whole-study context: Largely, the TCR clusters proved donor specific. Findings of the study overall: That cross-reactive memory joined was suggested by some responding clones appearing in pre-infection memory.

Employing constant-segment primers, 5'RACE generated TCR alpha and TCR beta cDNA libraries bearing sample barcodes and UMIs. TCRdb re-analysed the 5' RACE reads in MiXCR, keeping a single row per CDR3 protein. The repertoire has some 600,000 distinct CDR3 sequences, 15% to 20% of them found once; the top ten carry 8.1%. This CDR3 region has 13 residues. V lost 4 bases and J lost 3, with 10 bases in between. Germline assignment: CDR1 SGHRS and CDR2 YFSETQ. Concerning this clonotype itself: Antigen unknown.

The gene calls are TRBV5-1 and TRBJ1-1; D remains ambiguous. Material: PBMCs or a T cell subset sorted from them (not recorded which). The clonotype originates from an adult woman who had mild COVID-19 (a few samples of this study predate the infection). Cell type and time point are not known. The CDR3 region is CASSPDVYTEAFF. CDR3 nucleotide sequence: TGCGCCAGCAGCCCCGACGTGTACACTGAAGCTTTCTTT. Drawing the rest from reference TRBV5-1 and TRBJ1-1, the complete variable domain is KAGVTQTPRYLIKTRGQQVTLSCSPISGHRSVSWYQQTPGQGLQFLFEYFSETQRNKGNFPGRFSGRQFSNSRSEMNVSTLELGDSALYLCASSPDVYTEAFFGQGTRLTVV.